A selection of T cell receptor beta chains follows, all from one sample in a study of blood T cell repertoires in COVID-19. Sequencing was performed with immunoSEQ multiplex PCR; in TCRdb, only in-frame clones are kept and a portion is missing. The sample records hundreds of thousands of clones, 84% being singletons. The sample consisted of PBMCs or T cells enriched from blood (not recorded which). Source of these receptors: a man aged 25-40 years with acute COVID-19. The CDR3 runs from the conserved cysteine through the conserved F or W.

J	V	CDR3
TRBJ1-5	TRBV20-1	CSASQKTRDIYFSNQPQHF
TRBJ2-1	TRBV19	CASRTGGTYNEQFF
TRBJ2-1	TRBV5-1	CASSLTPSGGSTYNEQFF
TRBJ1-1	TRBV9	CASSVEGRTAEAFF
TRBJ2-1	TRBV11-3	CASSPYSGIATNEQFF
TRBJ1-5	TRBV4-2	CASSQDHRGARYQPQHF
TRBJ1-5	TRBV6-5	CASRSTGRVNQPQHF
TRBJ1-2	TRBV15	CATSRAGQGVSGYTF
TRBJ1-1	TRBV7-2	CASSLASGQGSEAFF
TRBJ2-1	TRBV12-5	CASGLVLDRGPGEQFF
TRBJ1-1	TRBV29-1	CSGMVATEAFF
TRBJ1-1	TRBV19	CASSVLGMGTEAFF
TRBJ1-2	TRBV19	CASSIDMGQGAGYTF
TRBJ2-5	TRBV24-1	CATSAGLGRETQYF
TRBJ2-1	TRBV20-1	CSASSSGGIYNEQFF
TRBJ1-1	TRBV3-1/TRBV3-2	CASSQGDRVMRAFF
TRBJ2-2	TRBV24-1	CATEGGPGTGELFF
TRBJ1-6	TRBV28	CASSLLRGGNSPLHF
TRBJ1-1	TRBV7-9	CAIRQGFTEAFF
TRBJ1-4	TRBV28	CASSRDRAGKLFF
TRBJ1-2	TRBV3-1/TRBV3-2	CASSHHTLYGYTF
TRBJ2-3	TRBV6-4	CASSDSTGSDTQYF
TRBJ1-1	TRBV19	CASTAWVPQGNTEAFF
TRBJ2-1	TRBV11-2	CASSFFPSSYNEQFF
TRBJ1-2	TRBV12-3/TRBV12-4	CASSGTAAWGYTF
TRBJ1-1	TRBV29-1	CSVGDRLNTEAFF
TRBJ1-1	TRBV5-1	CASREGRTEAFF
TRBJ2-1	TRBV5-1	CASSLVLAGNNEQFF
TRBJ2-3	TRBV6-1	CASSERLAGGPDTQYF
TRBJ1-2	TRBV5-1	CASSFKPGQDGYTF
TRBJ2-3	TRBV5-1	CASSAGPKMTDTQYF
TRBJ2-2	TRBV27	CASSRMSGGNTGELFF
TRBJ2-2	TRBV27	CASRTGTVITGELFF
TRBJ1-2	TRBV19	CASSIAPGRQAGYTF
TRBJ1-1	TRBV9	CASSVGGSATEAFF
TRBJ1-5	TRBV7-6	CASSPLASGGNQPQHF
TRBJ2-1	TRBV5-4	CASSLEGGPYNEQFF
TRBJ2-1	TRBV5-4	CASSPDGGRAHNEQFF
TRBJ1-3	TRBV11-3	CASSPGGSSGNTIYF
TRBJ1-5	TRBV12-3/TRBV12-4	CASNKQGNQPQHF
TRBJ1-6	TRBV28	CASSSGVEVPPLHF
TRBJ1-4	TRBV3-1/TRBV3-2	CASSQKEGGEKLFF
TRBJ2-1	TRBV7-2	CASSLARTGIANEQFF
TRBJ1-1	TRBV6-5	CASRPGQKAEAFF
TRBJ2-5	TRBV11-2	CASSFRETGPGTQYF
TRBJ2-5	TRBV5-4	CASSFPGAGETQYF
TRBJ1-1	TRBV7-9	CASSAPGQGTEAFF
TRBJ2-2	TRBV6-1	CASSELAGGPGELFF
TRBJ1-6	TRBV15	CATSQGVQGYSPLHF
TRBJ2-3	TRBV25-1	CASTTSGGDTDTQYF
TRBJ2-1	TRBV7-8	CASSLTSGSSSYNEQFF
TRBJ2-2	TRBV7-9	CASKGVGELFF
TRBJ1-1	TRBV19	CASSIRRNTEAFF
TRBJ1-1	TRBV5-8	CASSRSGSMNTEAFF
TRBJ2-3	TRBV14	CASSQDHRALSTDTQYF
TRBJ2-3	TRBV7-3	CASSLLAGEVTDTQYF
TRBJ1-6	TRBV27	CASSRPGQGRSPLHF
TRBJ1-2	TRBV4-1	CASSPPAGNYGYTF